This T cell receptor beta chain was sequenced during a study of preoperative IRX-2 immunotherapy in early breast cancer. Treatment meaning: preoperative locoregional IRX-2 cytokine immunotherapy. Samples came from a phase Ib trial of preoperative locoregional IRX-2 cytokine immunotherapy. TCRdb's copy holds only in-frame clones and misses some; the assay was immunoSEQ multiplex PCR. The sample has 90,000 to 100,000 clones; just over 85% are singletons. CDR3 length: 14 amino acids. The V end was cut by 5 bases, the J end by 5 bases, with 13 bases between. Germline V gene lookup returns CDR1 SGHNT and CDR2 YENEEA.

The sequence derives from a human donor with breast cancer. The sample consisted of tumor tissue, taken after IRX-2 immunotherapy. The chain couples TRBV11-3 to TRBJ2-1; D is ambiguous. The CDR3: CASSLSITDNEQFF. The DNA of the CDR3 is TGTGCCAGCAGCCTATCTATTACGGACAATGAGCAGTTCTTC.